A selection of T cell receptor beta chains follows, all from one sample in a study of cytomegalovirus exposure and HLA in healthy donors. The protocol was immunoSEQ multiplex PCR, while the TCRdb copy is restricted to in-frame clones and leaves out a portion. With fewer than 150,000 clones in the sample, the ten largest clones hold 1.5% to 2.5%. The specimen sequenced was PBMCs. Receptors were obtained from a woman aged 60-75 years in good health and CMV-seronegative. CDR3s include the opening cysteine and the closing phenylalanine or tryptophan. Each record gives: D gene, V gene, CDR3 length, J gene, CDR3 protein, CDR3 DNA. The D gene is left open where the match is weak.

>.|TRBV7-3|15|TRBJ1-2
CASSLRAGGDYGYTF
TGTGCCAGCAGCTTAAGGGCCGGAGGAGACTATGGCTACACCTTC
>TRBD1|TRBV19|15|TRBJ1-1
CASSETGTGRTEAFF
TGTGCCAGTAGTGAAACCGGGACAGGGCGGACTGAAGCTTTCTTT
>.|TRBV7-3|14|TRBJ2-5
CASSLLGGSETQYF
TGTGCCAGCAGCTTACTAGGGGGTTCAGAGACCCAGTACTTC
>TRBD1|TRBV28|15|TRBJ1-2
CASSRAGTGVYGYTF
TGTGCCAGCAGTCGCGCCGGGACAGGGGTATATGGCTACACCTTC
>.|TRBV5-6|14|TRBJ2-1
CASTPAGSYNEQFF
TGTGCCAGCACCCCGGCGGGATCCTACAATGAGCAGTTCTTC
>.|TRBV10-3|14|TRBJ2-7
CAIRGGLLSYEQYF
TGTGCCATCAGGGGTGGGCTCCTCTCCTACGAGCAGTACTTC
>TRBD1|TRBV6-5|15|TRBJ2-5
CASSYNQGAGETQYF
TGTGCCAGCAGTTACAATCAGGGGGCAGGTGAGACCCAGTACTTC
>TRBD1|TRBV10-2|14|TRBJ1-2
CASSPGQGRYGYTF
TGCGCCAGCAGTCCTGGACAGGGCCGCTATGGCTACACCTTC
>.|TRBV6-5|14|TRBJ2-3
CASSYSSRTDTQYF
TGTGCCAGCAGTTACTCTTCACGGACAGATACGCAGTATTTT
>.|TRBV28|13|TRBJ1-5
CASSFSSNQPQHF
TGTGCCAGCAGTTTCTCGAGCAATCAGCCCCAGCATTTT
>TRBD1|TRBV4-1|16|TRBJ1-5
CASSQTPGQRNQPQHF
TGCGCCAGCAGCCAAACCCCGGGACAGAGGAACCAGCCCCAGCATTTT
>TRBD2|TRBV10-1|16|TRBJ2-1
CASSPGTSLSLSEQFF
TGCGCCAGCAGCCCAGGGACTAGCCTATCCCTCAGTGAGCAGTTCTTC
>.|TRBV5-1|15|TRBJ1-4
CASSRRVSRGEKLFF
TGCGCCAGCAGCCGGAGGGTGTCCCGGGGTGAAAAACTGTTTTTT
>.|TRBV27|17|TRBJ2-1
CASSALKALGAYNEQFF
TGTGCCAGCAGTGCCCTAAAGGCCCTAGGGGCCTACAATGAGCAGTTCTTC
>TRBD1|TRBV28|14|TRBJ1-4
CASRPGTGTTKLFF
TGTGCCAGCAGGCCCGGGACAGGGACGACGAAACTGTTTTTT
>.|TRBV5-4|13|TRBJ2-5
CASSLGGGETQYF
TGTGCCAGCAGCTTAGGGGGGGGAGAGACCCAGTACTTC
>.|TRBV7-2|14|TRBJ2-5
CASSLAVSQETQYF
TGTGCCAGCAGCTTAGCGGTTAGTCAAGAGACCCAGTACTTC
>.|TRBV14|13|TRBJ1-2
CASSQDRNYGYTF
TGTGCCAGCAGCCAAGACAGAAACTATGGCTACACCTTC
>TRBD1|TRBV6-6|15|TRBJ2-2
CASTPDRGGTGELFF
TGTGCCAGCACCCCCGACAGGGGCGGCACCGGGGAGCTGTTTTTT
>TRBD2|TRBV9|16|TRBJ2-5
CASSAGTSGGRETQYF
TGTGCCAGCAGCGCCGGGACTAGCGGGGGCAGAGAGACCCAGTACTTC
>.|TRBV7-3|13|TRBJ1-2
CASSLNSGNGYTF
TGTGCCAGCAGCTTAAACTCCGGGAATGGCTACACCTTC
>.|TRBV4-1|13|TRBJ2-7
CASSEREAYEQYF
TGCGCCAGCAGTGAGAGGGAAGCCTACGAGCAGTACTTC
>.|TRBV19|11|TRBJ1-1
CASSRASEAFF
TGTGCCAGTAGTAGGGCAAGTGAGGCTTTCTTT
>.|TRBV27|18|TRBJ2-2
CASSPLLVRGPHTGELFF
TGTGCCAGCAGTCCCTTGCTGGTGCGGGGCCCCCACACCGGGGAGCTGTTTTTT
>.|TRBV28|15|TRBJ2-1
CASSLDPALGNEQFF
TGTGCCAGCAGCCTTGACCCCGCCCTCGGGAATGAGCAGTTCTTC
>.|TRBV4-1|15|TRBJ1-5
CASSLVAASNQPQHF
TGCGCCAGCAGCCTCGTTGCGGCCAGCAATCAGCCCCAGCATTTT
>TRBD2|TRBV4-1|16|TRBJ2-1
CASSQPTSGRYNEQFF
TGCGCCAGCAGCCAGCCGACTAGCGGGAGATACAATGAGCAGTTCTTC
>TRBD1|TRBV10-2|14|TRBJ2-3
CASSGDSQRDTQYF
TGCGCCAGCAGTGGGGACAGCCAACGTGATACGCAGTATTTT
>.|TRBV30|15|TRBJ1-2
CAWSVAGPPGYGYTF
TGTGCCTGGAGTGTAGCAGGGCCCCCCGGCTATGGCTACACCTTC
>TRBD2|TRBV9|19|TRBJ2-2
CASSQSGLAGEYGTGELFF
TGTGCCAGCAGTCAGTCGGGACTAGCGGGAGAGTATGGCACCGGGGAGCTGTTTTTT
>.|TRBV6-6|13|TRBJ2-2
CASPRDTTGELFF
TGTGCCAGCCCCAGGGACACGACCGGGGAGCTGTTTTTT
>TRBD2|TRBV7-2|16|TRBJ2-3
CASSLWSSGTGDTQYF
TGTGCCAGCAGCTTATGGTCTAGCGGGACTGGGGATACGCAGTATTTT
>.|TRBV28|17|TRBJ2-1
CASSSSGWRGYYNEQFF
TGTGCCAGCAGTTCCTCGGGGTGGCGGGGTTATTACAATGAGCAGTTCTTC
>TRBD1|TRBV7-2|16|TRBJ1-5
CASSSMGQGISQPQHF
TGTGCCAGCAGCTCTATGGGACAGGGGATAAGTCAGCCCCAGCATTTT
>.|TRBV15|15|TRBJ1-2
CATSRADSPGRGYTF
TGTGCCACCAGCAGGGCAGACAGTCCAGGACGTGGCTACACCTTC
>TRBD1|TRBV5-1|18|TRBJ1-1
CASSSTNRGSKMNTEAFF
TGCGCCAGCAGCTCAACGAACAGGGGCTCCAAGATGAACACTGAAGCTTTCTTT
>TRBD2|TRBV10-3|15|TRBJ2-3
CAISTTSGNTDTQYF
TGTGCCATCTCCACGACTAGCGGAAACACAGATACGCAGTATTTT
>TRBD2|TRBV9|18|TRBJ2-5
CASSVRGAGGSYQETQYF
TGTGCCAGCAGCGTGAGGGGCGCGGGGGGCTCGTACCAAGAGACCCAGTACTTC
>.|TRBV7-3|14|TRBJ1-1
CANSLNGLSGEAFF
TGTGCCAACAGCTTAAACGGACTCTCCGGTGAAGCTTTCTTT
>TRBD1|TRBV2|14|TRBJ1-1
CATKTQGRNTEAFF
TGTGCCACCAAGACACAGGGGAGAAACACTGAAGCTTTCTTT
>.|TRBV7-9|11|TRBJ2-7
CASSLHYEQYF
TGTGCCAGCAGCTTACACTACGAGCAGTACTTC
>.|TRBV9|16|TRBJ2-2
CASSSRTYSNTGELFF
TGTGCCAGCAGCTCCCGGACATACTCGAACACCGGGGAGCTGTTTTTT
>.|TRBV5-4|13|TRBJ1-2
CASSTDSTYGYTF
TGTGCCAGCAGCACGGACAGTACATATGGCTACACCTTC
>.|TRBV2|14|TRBJ1-6
CASSESGRIQPLHF
TGTGCCAGCAGTGAGTCAGGAAGAATTCAACCCCTCCACTTT
>TRBD2|TRBV30|13|TRBJ2-1
CAWGLAGAVEQFF
TGTGCCTGGGGACTAGCGGGAGCTGTAGAGCAGTTCTTC
>.|TRBV27|14|TRBJ2-2
CASSEGEGTGELFF
TGTGCCAGCAGTGAAGGGGAAGGCACCGGGGAGCTGTTTTTT
>TRBD2|TRBV11-2|16|TRBJ2-1
CASSFRFSGRAIEQFF
TGTGCCAGCAGCTTCAGATTTAGCGGGAGGGCCATTGAGCAGTTCTTC
>.|TRBV9|15|TRBJ2-2
CASSDRATNTGELFF
TGTGCCAGCAGCGACAGGGCCACGAACACCGGGGAGCTGTTTTTT
>TRBD1|TRBV5-6|13|TRBJ2-3
CASSLQGADTQYF
TGTGCCAGCAGCTTGCAGGGGGCAGATACGCAGTATTTT
>TRBD2|TRBV15|18|TRBJ2-1
CATSRGGRGYAGGSEQFF
TGTGCCACCAGCAGAGGGGGGCGGGGTTATGCGGGAGGGTCGGAGCAGTTCTTC
>TRBD1|TRBV15|17|TRBJ2-7
CATSSFWTGANSYEQYF
TGTGCCACCAGCAGTTTTTGGACAGGGGCCAACTCCTACGAGCAGTACTTC
>TRBD1|TRBV28|15|TRBJ1-1
CASSLPDRLGSEAFF
TGTGCCAGCAGTTTACCGGACAGGCTTGGGAGTGAAGCTTTCTTT